Listed below are T cell receptor beta chains from one sample, sequenced in a study of memory CD4+ T cells and cytomegalovirus serostatus. Some clones are missing from TCRdb's copy, which holds only in-frame ones; the method was immunoSEQ multiplex PCR. The table records some 48,000 clones, roughly 78% of them present only once. Material: memory CD4+ T cells from blood. The receptors originated from an adult in good health and CMV-seronegative. CDR3s include the opening cysteine and the closing phenylalanine or tryptophan. A D gene is named only where the DNA matches it firmly.

>TRBV6-6|-
CASRGFQGLNTEAFF
>TRBV28|-
CASSLSGFGQYF
>TRBV5-1|-
CASSPDRIIRFKGEKETQYF
>TRBV4-3|-
CASSRDGNEKLFF
>TRBV6-1|-
CASTTGSGVNTEAFF
>TRBV28|TRBD1
CASSSPGTGGGYGYTF
>TRBV29-1|TRBD2
CSVGEGSAAYEQYF
>TRBV19|-
CASSPGPRQPQHF
>TRBV6-5|-
CACQEAFF
>TRBV7-8|-
CASSSNPGAGRTQPQHF
>TRBV19|-
CASSIPSRRQETQYF
>TRBV29-1|-
CSVESSGSYNEQFF
>TRBV7-2|-
CASSLVGGVGETQYF
>TRBV7-2|TRBD2
CASSLAAGGETQYF
>TRBV6-5|TRBD2
CASSRDYRSYEQYF
>TRBV7-2|TRBD1
CASSFSTGTGLYGYTF